This entry lists 14 T cell receptor beta chains sequenced from one sample in a study. TCRdb re-called the RT-PCR reads through MiXCR, storing one row per CDR3 protein. In the table there are 650,000 to 800,000 distinct CDR3 sequences, approximately 14% of which are singletons. The sequenced material came from memory CD4+ T cells from blood. These receptor sequences come from a female donor in good health, serving as a healthy control.

The CDR3 sequence is CATSDPGQFPAGYTF. DNA of the CDR3: TGTGCCACCAGTGACCCGGGACAGTTTCCGGCCGGCTACACCTTC. The chain is built from TRBV24-1 and TRBJ1-2; the match to TRBD1 covers 7 bases. CDR3 length equals 15 residues. Losses at the gene ends were 4 bases for V and 8 bases for J; bases not matched to a gene: 12. Germline lookup yields CDR1 KGHDR and CDR2 SFDVKD.

This clonotype was seen only a few times. The gene calls are TRBV5-1 and TRBJ2-1; 10 bases are a match to TRBD1. The CDR3 spans 17 residues. Per germline, CDR1 SGHRS and CDR2 YFSETQ. Trimming cost V 0 bases and J 4 bases; bases outside gene matches: 7. The CDR3 sequence: CASSLGPRTGGYNEQFF. In DNA, the CDR3 is TGCGCCAGCAGCTTGGGTCCCCGGACAGGGGGGTACAATGAGCAGTTCTTC.

The rearrangement links TRBV14 to TRBJ2-5; no clear D. V shed 4 bases and J shed 5 bases, with 11 bases lying between them. This CDR3 has 13 residues. The germline CDR1 and CDR2 sequences are SGHDN and FVKESK. CDR3: CASSLRRLETQYF. CDR3 nucleotide sequence: TGTGCCAGCAGCCTACGTCGGCTGGAGACCCAGTACTTC.

This clonotype has more than one count but fewer than ten. The chain has TRBV6-2 or TRBV6-3 and TRBJ2-7; a weak D match, TRBD2 (6 bases). Trimming removed 6 bases from V and 3 bases from J, with 18 bases in between. CDR1 MNHEY and CDR2 SVGEGT come from the germline V gene. This CDR3 has 15 amino acids. The CDR3 loop reads CASRLTIGSFYEQYF. CDR3 in DNA: TGTGCCAGCAGGTTGACCATCGGGAGTTTCTACGAGCAGTACTTC.

This clonotype showed up just a few times. J is TRBJ1-1 and V is TRBV24-1, with 7 bases identical to TRBD1. The ends lost 10 bases at V and 2 bases at J; junction bases unmatched: 9. The CDR3 consists of 14 residues. The germline CDR1 and CDR2 sequences are KGHDR and SFDVKD. The CDR3 region has the DNA TGTGCCACTAGAGACCGGGACAGCAACACTGAAGCTTTCTTT. Translated: CATRDRDSNTEAFF.

This clonotype was seen at least ten times. This rearrangement joins TRBV6-5 to TRBJ2-7; TRBD1 matches 7 bases. Germline values: CDR1 MNHEY, CDR2 SVGAGI. J gave up 4 bases and V 3 bases, and 6 bases lay outside the gene matches. This CDR3 is built from 14 residues. The CDR3 loop is CASSYQGTAYEQYF. In DNA, the CDR3 is TGTGCCAGCAGTTATCAGGGGACAGCTTACGAGCAGTACTTC.

The chain uses TRBV20-1 and TRBJ2-1, with 9 bases matching TRBD1. This CDR3 is 15 amino acids long. From germline, CDR1 is DFQATT and CDR2 SNEGSKA (reference sequence). Trimming at V came to 0 bases and at J to 8 bases, leaving 8 bases not matched to a gene. The CDR3 protein is CSARDQGQGSDEQFF. CDR3 coding DNA: TGCAGTGCTAGAGATCAGGGACAGGGTAGTGATGAGCAGTTCTTC.

This clonotype was recorded at least ten times. This chain joins TRBV4-3 and TRBJ2-4, with 12 positions matching TRBD2. The length of the CDR3 is 15 residues. CDR1 LGHNA and CDR2 YSLEER come from the germline V gene. The V gene end was trimmed by 3 bases and the J gene end by 8 bases; junction bases not matched to a gene: 5. Here the CDR3 reads CASSHRTSGADIQYF. The CDR3 DNA follows: TGCGCCAGCAGCCACCGGACTAGCGGGGCAGACATTCAGTACTTC.

For this clonotype: This could be a read error, since a much larger clone is one nucleotide away. As DNA, the CDR3 is TGCAGCGTACACAGGGGGGCCTACAATGAGCAGTTATTC. It yields the protein CSVHRGAYNEQLF. The chain is built from TRBV29-1 and TRBJ2-1; 8 bases line up with TRBD1. Germline loops: CDR1 SQVTM, CDR2 ANQGSEA. The CDR3 has 13 residues.

This clonotype came up a few times. The chain carries TRBV11-2 and TRBJ2-7; 13 bases are a match to TRBD2. The ends lost 5 bases at V and 6 bases at J; junction bases unmatched: 7. This CDR3 has 15 amino acids. Germline CDR1 reads SGHAT; CDR2 reads FQNNGV. The CDR3 spells CASSPLAGGPFEQYF. CDR3 DNA sequence: TGTGCCAGCAGCCCACTAGCGGGAGGGCCCTTCGAGCAGTACTTC. Filled out from reference TRBV11-2 and TRBJ2-7, the complete variable domain reads EAGVAQSPRYKIIEKRQSVAFWCNPISGHATLYWYQQILGQGPKLLIQFQNNGVVDDSQLPKDRFSAERLKGVDSTLKIQPAKLEDSAVYLCASSPLAGGPFEQYFGPGTRLTVT.

In its sample, this clonotype was seen a few times. J is TRBJ2-1 and V is TRBV14, with 8 bases matching TRBD1. The trim removed 4 bases at V and 7 bases at J, leaving 6 bases unmatched. CDR3 length: 14 residues. Looked up from germline, CDR1 is SGHDN and CDR2 is FVKESK. This chain's CDR3 is CASSPPRGRNEQFF. The CDR3 DNA sequence: TGTGCCAGCAGCCCGCCCAGGGGGCGGAATGAGCAGTTCTTC.

This clonotype was counted many times. This chain joins TRBV5-1 and TRBJ2-7, with TRBD1 matching over 11 bases. Looked up from germline, CDR1 is SGHRS and CDR2 is YFSETQ. CDR3 length: 15 amino acids. The trim removed 4 bases at V and 3 bases at J, leaving 6 bases unmatched. This CDR3 reads CASSEGQGVDYEQYF. The CDR3 DNA reads TGCGCCAGCAGCGAGGGACAGGGGGTTGACTACGAGCAGTACTTC.

The chain uses TRBV5-1 and TRBJ2-7, with 8 bases that match TRBD2. This CDR3 region has 15 residues. Trimming removed 0 bases from V and 6 bases from J; junction bases left unmatched: 8. CDR1 is SGHRS, CDR2 YFSETQ, per germline. The CDR3 region has the DNA TGCGCCAGCAGCTTGGCCAGCGGGAGCGTTGGCGAGCAGTACTTC. This translates into CASSLASGSVGEQYF.

The genes are TRBV7-2 and TRBJ2-4; 8 bases are a match to TRBD1. The germline V gene has CDR1 SGHTA and CDR2 FQGNSA. The CDR3 is 15 amino acids. J gave up 3 bases and V 5 bases, and 6 bases lay outside the gene matches. CDR3 amino acids: CASSPDRVGKNIQYF. The CDR3 nucleotides read TGTGCCAGCAGCCCGGACAGGGTTGGCAAAAACATTCAGTACTTC.